These 10 T cell receptor beta chains were all obtained from the same sample, sequenced in a study of OX40 agonist ivuxolimab in advanced cancers. The data were produced by immunoSEQ multiplex PCR, yet TCRdb's version contains in-frame clones alone and is incomplete. The data contain some 27,000 clones, approximately 86% of them seen just once; the ten biggest clones take up roughly 16%. This material consisted of CD4+ or CD8+ T cells sorted from blood, taken in a trial of the OX40 agonist ivuxolimab. The source is an adult with an advanced solid tumor such as melanoma, head and neck, liver or kidney cancer.

The CDR3 sequence is CSVEDRDTRYYEQYF. DNA for the CDR3: TGCAGCGTTGAAGATCGGGACACGAGATACTACGAGCAGTACTTC. The genes are TRBV29-1 and TRBJ2-7; possibly TRBD1 for D (6 bases). V was cut by 0 bases and J by 3 bases, with 15 bases left in between. The CDR3 is made up of 15 amino acids. The germline V gene encodes CDR1 SQVTM and CDR2 ANQGSEA.

The rearrangement uses TRBV29-1 and TRBJ2-7; 8 bases agree with TRBD1. The CDR3 covers 17 residues. Germline V gene lookup returns CDR1 SQVTM and CDR2 ANQGSEA. Germline trimming cut 6 bases from V and 3 bases from J; bases unmatched to any gene: 19. Written as DNA, the CDR3 is TGCAGCGTAGACACAGAACCAGGACAGGGTGGCCGCTACGAGCAGTACTTC. This translates into CSVDTEPGQGGRYEQYF.

This chain uses TRBV11-1 with TRBJ1-1, with D perhaps matching TRBD1 (6 bases). Germline V gene sequence: CDR1 SGHAT, CDR2 FQDESV (reference sequence). The V and J ends lost 2 bases and 0 bases respectively, with 13 bases between them. The CDR3 totals 16 residues. The CDR3 DNA reads TGTGCCAGCAGCTTACTCCCCAGGGGAATGAACACTGAAGCTTTCTTT. Translation gives CASSLLPRGMNTEAFF.

The table lists this clone with a count of one. The chain uses TRBV5-1 and TRBJ2-1, with 8 bases that match TRBD2. The CDR3 totals 15 residues. From germline, CDR1 is SGHRS and CDR2 YFSETQ. V dropped 4 bases and J dropped 6; count of bases not matched to a gene: 9. DNA for the CDR3: TGCGCCAGCAGCCCGATTGCGGGAGGCGGCAATGAGCAGTTCTTC. Amino acid sequence: CASSPIAGGGNEQFF.

The chain carries TRBV9 and TRBJ1-3; unclear D gene. There are 14 residues in the CDR3. V was trimmed by 3 bases and J by 0 bases, leaving 7 bases between them. CDR1 is SGDLS and CDR2 is YYNGEE in the germline V gene. CDR3 sequence: CASSDEGSGNTIYF. The CDR3, as DNA: TGTGCCAGCAGCGACGAAGGCTCTGGAAACACCATATATTTT.

This clone was recorded once. The V call is TRBV2, the J call TRBJ1-2; TRBD1 aligns across 9 bases. This CDR3 has 14 amino acids. J lost 1 base, V lost 8 bases, and 5 bases had no gene match. Germline V gives CDR1 SNHLY, CDR2 FYNNEI. DNA for the CDR3: TGTGCCAGCCACAGGGGGCCTTTTAACTATGGCTACACCTTC. Protein: CASHRGPFNYGYTF.

This chain uses TRBV11-2 with TRBJ1-1, with D perhaps TRBD1 (6 bases). CDR3 length equals 18 residues. Germline assignment: CDR1 SGHAT and CDR2 FQNNGV. The V end lost 0 bases, the J end lost 0 bases, and 17 bases lay between the germline ends. CDR3 loop: CASSLDFGRGGLNTEAFF. The DNA of the CDR3 is TGTGCCAGCAGCTTAGATTTTGGGAGAGGGGGATTGAACACTGAAGCTTTCTTT.

This clone was detected only once. This sequence joins TRBV5-5 and TRBJ2-7; a possible D gene is TRBD1 (5 bases). The CDR3 consists of 14 residues. Per the germline V gene, CDR1 is SGHKS and CDR2 is YYEKEE (reference sequence). Between the trimmed V and J ends, which lost 4 bases and 2 bases, there was a span of 13 bases. The chain's CDR3 is CASSQRTTAYEQYF. The CDR3 DNA reads as TGTGCCAGCAGCCAACGGACAACAGCCTACGAGCAGTACTTC. The entire variable domain, with the rest obtained from reference TRBV5-5 and TRBJ2-7, is as follows: DAGVTQSPTHLIKTRGQQVTLRCSPISGHKSVSWYQQVLGQGPQFIFQYYEKEERGRGNFPDRFSARQFPNYSSELNVNALLLGDSALYLCASSQRTTAYEQYFGPGTRLTVT.

The chain links TRBV5-1 to TRBJ2-1; no reliable D call. Deletions cut 0 bases from V and 0 bases from J, with 10 bases between. CDR3 length: 16 amino acids. Germline values: CDR1 SGHRS, CDR2 YFSETQ. The CDR3 here is CASSLGPSDSYNEQFF. The CDR3 DNA follows: TGCGCCAGCAGCTTGGGGCCATCGGACTCCTACAATGAGCAGTTCTTC.

This clone appeared once. This chain connects TRBV19 to TRBJ2-2; D might be TRBD1 (5 bases). Germline CDR1 LNHDA, CDR2 SQIVND (reference sequence). CDR3 length: 13 residues. V was trimmed by 11 bases and J by 3 bases, leaving 13 bases between them. This chain's CDR3 is CAGRVGYTGELFF. In DNA, the CDR3 is TGTGCCGGCAGGGTCGGATACACCGGGGAGCTGTTTTTT.